The 23 T cell receptor beta chains presented below share a single source sample, sequenced in a study of control samples from healthy donors and cancer patients. TCRdb's table, derived via immunoSEQ multiplex PCR, lists solely in-frame clones and lacks some. This sample has 110,000 to 150,000 clones; 89% occur once, and the top ten carry 4% to 5.5%. Sample: blood. These receptor sequences come from a man aged 30 to 45 in good health.

The V gene is TRBV18, the J gene TRBJ1-1, with 9 positions matching TRBD1. CDR3 length: 13 amino acids. V dropped 5 bases and J dropped 8; count of bases not matched to a gene: 6. Germline loops: CDR1 KGHSH, CDR2 LQKENI. The chain's CDR3 is CASSSGGTGEAFF. For the CDR3, the DNA is TGTGCCAGCTCATCAGGTGGGACAGGGGAAGCTTTCTTT. Full variable domain (outside the CDR3, taken from reference TRBV18 and TRBJ1-1): NAGVMQNPRHLVRRRGQEARLRCSPMKGHSHVYWYRQLPEEGLKFMVYLQKENIIDESGMPKERFSAEFPKEGPSILRIQQVVRGDSAAYFCASSSGGTGEAFFGQGTRLTVV.

This rearrangement joins TRBV13 to TRBJ2-5; no firm D call. The CDR3 has 12 amino acids. Trimming cost V 2 bases and J 3 bases, with 4 bases left between them. CDR1 is PRHDT, CDR2 FYEKMQ, per germline (reference sequence). CDR3 DNA sequence: TGTGCCAGCAGCTTAATAAAAGAGACCCAGTACTTC. It specifies CASSLIKETQYF.

This clone has just a few counts. Other nucleotide sequences in the sample specify the same CDR3. V and J are TRBV5-1 and TRBJ1-2, with unresolved D. CDR3 size: 12 residues. V dropped 0 bases and J dropped 6 bases, with 6 bases sitting between them. Germline V CDR1 and CDR2: SGHRS, YFSETQ. The CDR3 region has the DNA TGCGCCAGCAGCTTGGTTGGAGATGGCTACACCTTC. Protein product: CASSLVGDGYTF.

This clone showed up just once. The CDR3 region has the DNA TGTGCCAGCATCCTACAGGGGATGACTGAAGCTTTCTTT. This sequence encodes CASILQGMTEAFF. This rearrangement joins TRBV2 to TRBJ1-1; 7 positions agree with TRBD1. This CDR3 spans 13 amino acids. Germline V gene sequence: CDR1 SNHLY, CDR2 FYNNEI. After removal of 7 bases from V and 5 bases from J, the junction contained 7 bases not matched to a gene.

The V and J genes are TRBV5-6 and TRBJ1-3; maybe TRBD1 (5 bases). This CDR3 spans 14 amino acids. V was pared by 4 bases and J by 1 base, with 9 bases between. Germline CDR1 and CDR2: SGHDT and YYEEEE. The CDR3: CASSTRTSGNTIYF. For the CDR3, the DNA is TGTGCCAGCAGCACCCGGACATCTGGAAACACCATATATTTT. Drawing the rest from reference TRBV5-6 and TRBJ1-3, the complete variable domain is DAGVTQSPTHLIKTRGQQVTLRCSPKSGHDTVSWYQQALGQGPQFIFQYYEEEERQRGNFPDRFSGHQFPNYSSELNVNALLLGDSALYLCASSTRTSGNTIYFGEGSWLTVV.

V and J are TRBV18 and TRBJ1-2; 11 nucleotides line up with TRBD1. CDR1 is KGHSH, CDR2 LQKENI, per germline. With V trimmed by 0 bases and J by 8 bases, 2 bases remained unmatched. This CDR3 contains 14 residues. CDR3 residues: CASSPPDRGRGYTF. The DNA of the CDR3 is TGTGCCAGCTCACCACCGGACAGGGGGCGCGGCTACACCTTC.

The V gene is TRBV15, the J gene TRBJ2-7, with D maybe TRBD1 (5 bases). The length of the CDR3 is 14 residues. V dropped 4 bases and J dropped 2 bases, with 12 bases sitting between them. Germline-derived CDR1 and CDR2 are LNHNV and YYDKDF (reference sequence). The CDR3 region is CATSTYRWAYEQYF. The CDR3 DNA is TGTGCCACCAGCACCTACAGGTGGGCCTACGAGCAGTACTTC.

This clone was seen just once. The CDR3 reads CASTLTGHYEQYF. DNA for the CDR3: TGTGCCAGCACCCTGACAGGGCACTACGAGCAGTACTTC. The chain carries TRBV7-2 and TRBJ2-7; TRBD1 agrees at 7 bases. CDR3 length equals 13 residues. Germline loops: CDR1 SGHTA, CDR2 FQGNSA. With V trimmed by 7 bases and J by 3 bases, 6 bases remained unmatched.

The chain has TRBV3-1 (or the pseudogene TRBV3-2) and TRBJ2-7, with D perhaps TRBD1 (6 bases). V lost 5 bases, J lost 2 bases, and 16 bases lay in between. Germline CDR1 reads LGHDT; CDR2 reads YNNKEL (reference sequence). CDR3 length equals 15 residues. CDR3 DNA sequence: TGTGCCAGCAGCTCCGACGACAGGTCCGCCTACGAGCAGTACTTC. As protein: CASSSDDRSAYEQYF.

This clone was counted a single time. The chain links TRBV28 to TRBJ1-1, with a possible D match to TRBD1 (6 bases). Germline values: CDR1 MDHEN, CDR2 SYDVKM. V gave up 6 bases and J gave up 7 bases, with 12 bases separating them. The CDR3 extends over 12 amino acids. This CDR3 is CASRQGYVEAFF. CDR3 sequence (DNA): TGTGCCAGCAGACAGGGATATGTTGAAGCTTTCTTT.

The chain joins TRBV5-1 to TRBJ2-1, with 7 bases fitting TRBD2. The CDR3 is made up of 16 amino acids. V lost 3 bases to trimming and J lost 4 bases; unmatched junction nucleotides: 10. CDR1 and CDR2 (germline): SGHRS, YFSETQ. The CDR3 loop reads CASSWGGDPWYNEQFF. For the CDR3, the DNA is TGCGCCAGCAGCTGGGGGGGGGACCCTTGGTACAATGAGCAGTTCTTC.

The rearrangement links TRBV11-2 to TRBJ2-1, with 15 bases lining up with TRBD2. With V trimmed by 7 bases and J by 8 bases, 6 bases remained unmatched. The CDR3 covers 15 residues. Germline assignment: CDR1 SGHAT and CDR2 FQNNGV. CDR3 region: CASIWTSGGDDEQFF. The CDR3 nucleotides read TGTGCCAGCATTTGGACTAGCGGGGGGGATGATGAGCAGTTCTTC.

The J gene is TRBJ1-5, the V gene TRBV5-6; D is uncertain. CDR3 length: 13 amino acids. Trimming shortened V by 0 bases and J by 13 bases, and 14 bases separated the two germline ends. The germline gives CDR1 SGHDT, CDR2 YYEEEE. DNA for the CDR3: TGTGCCAGCAGCTTGGTTCTATTCCGAGAGCAGCATTTT. It encodes CASSLVLFREQHF.

This clone was picked up a small number of times. V and J are TRBV7-9 and TRBJ2-7, with 8 bases matching TRBD1. Trimming took 1 base from V and 4 from J; bases not matched to a gene: 3. The CDR3 sequence is 14 residues long. Germline V gene lookup returns CDR1 SEHNR and CDR2 FQNEAQ (reference sequence). The CDR3 loop reads CASSLGGTGYEQYF. Written as DNA, the CDR3 is TGTGCCAGCAGCTTAGGCGGGACAGGTTACGAGCAGTACTTC.

The rearrangement uses TRBV13 and TRBJ2-2; TRBD2 matches at 15 bases. V lost 6 bases and J lost 6; bases outside the gene matches: 5. CDR3 length equals 16 residues. Germline CDR1 is PRHDT and CDR2 is FYEKMQ (reference sequence). The CDR3 sequence is CASSRRTSGRAGELFF. As DNA, the CDR3 is TGTGCCAGCAGTCGCCGGACTAGCGGGAGGGCCGGGGAGCTGTTTTTT.

V gene TRBV11-3 combines with J gene TRBJ1-1; no clear D. The CDR3 is 13 amino acids. V was trimmed by 2 bases and J by 1 base, leaving 5 bases between them. The germline V gene has CDR1 SGHNT and CDR2 YENEEA. CDR3 region: CASSLQKNTEAFF. CDR3 in DNA: TGTGCCAGCAGCTTACAAAAGAACACTGAAGCTTTCTTT.

The J gene is TRBJ2-7, the V gene TRBV4-3, with TRBD1 identical over 11 bases. The CDR3 runs 18 residues. Germline V gene lookup returns CDR1 LGHNA and CDR2 YSLEER. V shed 0 bases and J 2 bases; nucleotides not matched to a gene: 9. Here the CDR3 DNA reads TGCGCCAGCAGCCAAGATCTCCCGGGACAGGGGGAAACCTACGAGCAGTACTTC. Its translation: CASSQDLPGQGETYEQYF.

The V gene is TRBV12-5, the J gene TRBJ2-2, with D unresolved. CDR1 is LGHNT, CDR2 FRNRAP, per germline. The CDR3 is made up of 15 amino acids. V dropped 6 bases and J dropped 0 bases, with 11 bases sitting between them. CDR3 residues: CASGEDRANTGELFF. The CDR3, as DNA: TGTGCTAGTGGAGAGGACCGCGCGAACACCGGGGAGCTGTTTTTT.

The chain combines TRBV25-1 with TRBJ2-2; a possible D gene is TRBD1 (5 bases). V gave up 3 bases and J gave up 4 bases, with 12 bases separating them. Looked up from germline, CDR1 is MGHDK and CDR2 is SYGVNS. The CDR3 sequence is 15 residues long. In nucleotides, the CDR3 is TGTGCCAGCAGTGACCCAGACAGAGGCACCGGGGAGCTGTTTTTT. It specifies CASSDPDRGTGELFF.

CDR3 sequence: CASSPGWGYEQYF. CDR3 nucleotide sequence: TGTGCCAGTAGTCCGGGCTGGGGGTACGAGCAGTACTTC. This chain joins TRBV19 and TRBJ2-7; the D call may be TRBD1 or TRBD2 (5 bases each). This CDR3 region has 13 residues. V dropped 5 bases and J dropped 4 bases, with 12 bases sitting between them. Germline V gene sequence: CDR1 LNHDA, CDR2 SQIVND (reference sequence).

Written as DNA, the CDR3 is TGTGCCAGCAGCTCAGGGGCAGAATCACCCCTCCACTTT. It yields the protein CASSSGAESPLHF. The V call is TRBV7-3, the J call TRBJ1-6; D perhaps matches TRBD1 (6 bases). The germline V and J ends were trimmed by 4 bases and 10 bases, with 11 bases remaining between them. The CDR3 loop spans 13 amino acids. CDR1 is SGHTA and CDR2 is FQGTGA in the germline V gene. The whole variable domain, remainder taken from reference TRBV7-3 and TRBJ1-6, is GAGVSQTPSNKVTEKGKYVELRCDPISGHTALYWYRQSLGQGPEFLIYFQGTGAADDSGLPNDRFFAVRPEGSVSTLKIQRTERGDSAVYLCASSSGAESPLHFGNGTRLTVT.

The gene calls are TRBV11-2 and TRBJ1-2; possible D gene TRBD1, 6 bases. The CDR3 loop spans 14 amino acids. Germline V CDR1 and CDR2: SGHAT, FQNNGV. V shed 5 bases and J shed 4 bases, with 14 bases lying between them. The CDR3 DNA reads as TGTGCCAGCAGCCCAGCGGGGGGCGTCTATGGCTACACCTTC. Translated: CASSPAGGVYGYTF.

This rearrangement joins TRBV20-1 to TRBJ2-7, with TRBD2 matching over 9 bases. Unmatched junction bases numbered 3, after V lost 3 bases and J lost 0 bases. Germline loops: CDR1 DFQATT, CDR2 SNEGSKA (reference sequence). The CDR3 sequence is 14 residues long. CDR3 coding DNA: TGCAGTGCTAGTAGCGGGGGCGCCTCCTACGAGCAGTACTTC. Protein sequence: CSASSGGASYEQYF.